The rows below give T cell receptor beta chains drawn from one sample of a study of T cell responses to AZD1222 COVID-19 vaccine. Clones were read by immunoSEQ multiplex PCR, and TCRdb kept only the in-frame ones, dropping some. This table has some 120,000 clones, around 83% appearing once. The source material was peripheral blood, sampled on day 0 of AZD1222 vaccination. The source of these receptors is an adult in good health. Each CDR3 is given with its conserved first and last residue. Each record gives: clone size, V gene, J gene, D gene, CDR3 DNA, CDR3 protein. D genes are given only for firm matches. The size of a clone is reported for some rows only, either as once, few or many, or as a class for expanded clones.

>-|TRBV11-2|TRBJ2-7|TRBD2
TGTGCCAGCAGCGACGGTATCTGGGGGAGGGCCAGCTCCTACGAGCAGTACTTC
CASSDGIWGRASSYEQYF
>-|TRBV24-1|TRBJ2-7|-
TGTGCCACCAGTGATTCAACAGACAGACCCTACGAGCAGTACTTC
CATSDSTDRPYEQYF
>once|TRBV5-5|TRBJ1-1|-
TGTGCCAGCAGCCCGCGGTTGAGGGGGGAAACTGAAGCTTTCTTT
CASSPRLRGETEAFF
>-|TRBV7-2|TRBJ1-2|-
TGTGCCAGCAGCTTAGAGGCGCAGGCTAACTATGGCTACACCTTC
CASSLEAQANYGYTF
>-|TRBV5-6|TRBJ2-7|TRBD1
TGTGCCAGCACAGGACAGGGTTTTGGTCGAAGTGGCGAGCAGTACTTC
CASTGQGFGRSGEQYF
>-|TRBV6-5|TRBJ1-2|-
TGTGCCAGCAGTTACTCGAGTGTAGATTATGGCTACACCTTC
CASSYSSVDYGYTF
>-|TRBV28|TRBJ2-5|TRBD1
TGTGCCAGCAGAACAAGGGGGACAGGGGATGAAGAGACCCAGTACTTC
CASRTRGTGDEETQYF
>-|TRBV7-2|TRBJ2-5|TRBD2
TGTGCCAGCAGTAGAAGCGGGGCAGAAGAGACCCAGTACTTC
CASSRSGAEETQYF
>-|TRBV25-1|TRBJ1-1|TRBD1
TGTGCCAGCAGCGCCGGACAGGGGGCGCGTCTTGCTTTCTTT
CASSAGQGARLAFF
>-|TRBV7-3|TRBJ2-1|-
TGTGCCAGCAGCGACCCGGGGAGGGGGTACAATGAGCAGTTCTTC
CASSDPGRGYNEQFF
>-|TRBV18|TRBJ1-6|-
TGTGCCAGCTCACCCCGGGAGAGGACAGTCCGCTCCTATAATTCACCCCTCCACTTT
CASSPRERTVRSYNSPLHF
>-|TRBV6-2/TRBV6-3|TRBJ2-3|TRBD2
TGTGCCAGCAGTTCCTGGGACTACTATAGCACAGATACGCAGTATTTT
CASSSWDYYSTDTQYF
>-|TRBV6-5|TRBJ1-5|-
TGTGCCAGCAGTTACTCGGGAGGCAATCAGCCCCAGCATTTT
CASSYSGGNQPQHF
>-|TRBV6-5|TRBJ2-7|-
TGTGCCAGCACCTACCTCTTTGGCCAGTCCTACGAGCAGTACTTC
CASTYLFGQSYEQYF
>-|TRBV24-1|TRBJ2-7|-
TGTGCCACCCCCGTCTGCTACGAGCAGTACTTC
CATPVCYEQYF
>-|TRBV19|TRBJ1-4|-
TGTGCCAGTCGACCGGGGACAACTAATGAAAAACTGTTTTTT
CASRPGTTNEKLFF
>-|TRBV7-5|TRBJ2-7|-
TGTGTCAGAAGGAACTACGAGCAGTACTTC
CVRRNYEQYF
>-|TRBV13|TRBJ2-2|-
TGTGCCAGCAGCTTCGGGACCGGGGAGCTGTTTTTT
CASSFGTGELFF
>-|TRBV4-3|TRBJ1-3|-
TGCGCCAGCAGCCAAGATCTAGCAGTCAGAAACACCATATATTTT
CASSQDLAVRNTIYF
>-|TRBV10-1|TRBJ2-7|-
TGCGCCAGCAGTGGTCGGGGTGGCTCCTACGAGCAGTACTTC
CASSGRGGSYEQYF
>-|TRBV29-1|TRBJ2-3|TRBD1
TGCAGCGTTGTTGGGACAGGGGCCACAGATACGCAGTATTTT
CSVVGTGATDTQYF
>few|TRBV12-3/TRBV12-4|TRBJ1-1|-
TGTGCCAGCAGGAAGGGCGCTGAAGCTTTCTTT
CASRKGAEAFF
>-|TRBV4-3|TRBJ1-1|-
TGCGCCAGCAGCCAAGGTCAGATGAACACTGAAGCTTTCTTT
CASSQGQMNTEAFF
>-|TRBV6-1|TRBJ2-1|TRBD2
TGTGCCAGCAGTGCCCACACCCAAAGACTTCGGACTAGCGATTACAATGAGCAGTTCTTC
CASSAHTQRLRTSDYNEQFF
>-|TRBV9|TRBJ1-1|-
TGTGCCAGCAGTCAGGGTCGGAACACTGAAGCTTTCTTT
CASSQGRNTEAFF
>-|TRBV5-1|TRBJ2-5|-
TGCGCCAGCAGCCCCGGCGGACTGAAAGAGACCCAGTACTTC
CASSPGGLKETQYF
>-|TRBV2|TRBJ1-1|-
TGTGCCAGCAGTGAAGACTACACGGTAACTGAAGCTTTCTTT
CASSEDYTVTEAFF
>-|TRBV7-9|TRBJ1-6|TRBD1
TGTGCCAGCAGCCCCCCGGGACAGGGAGGGAATTCACCCCTCCACTTT
CASSPPGQGGNSPLHF
>once|TRBV6-5|TRBJ1-1|-
TGTGCCAGCAGTTACTTTGGCAGAACTAAGGGTGAAGCTTTCTTT
CASSYFGRTKGEAFF
>-|TRBV27|TRBJ1-1|-
TGTGCCAGCAGTTTATCGTTGATAGGGGGGACTGAAGCTTTCTTT
CASSLSLIGGTEAFF
>-|TRBV11-2|TRBJ2-1|-
TGTGCCAGCAGCTCCTTAAAGCGGAGGAGCTCCTACAATGAGCAGTTCTTC
CASSSLKRRSSYNEQFF
>-|TRBV7-2|TRBJ1-6|-
TGTGCCAGCAGCTTATACGGCCAGAGGAATAATTCACCCCTCCACTTT
CASSLYGQRNNSPLHF
>-|TRBV19|TRBJ2-2|-
TGTGCCAGTAGTATCCCCGGGGAAAATTCGGGGACCACCGGGGAGCTGTTTTTT
CASSIPGENSGTTGELFF
>-|TRBV6-5|TRBJ2-2|-
TGTGCCAGCAGACCAGGGGCATGGAACACCGGGGAGCTGTTTTTT
CASRPGAWNTGELFF
>-|TRBV7-2|TRBJ2-7|TRBD2
TGTGCCAGCAGCTTAGAACTAGCGGGGGCCTACGAGCAGTACTTC
CASSLELAGAYEQYF
>-|TRBV19|TRBJ1-5|-
TGTGCCACGGCAACAGGGTATAGCAATCAGCCCCAGCATTTT
CATATGYSNQPQHF
>-|TRBV6-2/TRBV6-3|TRBJ1-1|-
TGTGCCAGCAGCCCTCTAATGTGGCCTCCTGAAGCTTTCTTT
CASSPLMWPPEAFF
>-|TRBV6-4|TRBJ2-2|-
TGTGCCAGCAGTGACTCTTGGAATGCCGGGGAGCTGTTTTTT
CASSDSWNAGELFF
>-|TRBV2|TRBJ1-5|-
TGTGCCAGCAGTGGTGCGAAATTAACGAGCAATCAGCCCCAGCATTTT
CASSGAKLTSNQPQHF
>once|TRBV19|TRBJ1-1|-
TGTGCCAGTAGTATAGTACCCCTGATCACTGAAGCTTTCTTT
CASSIVPLITEAFF
>-|TRBV7-9|TRBJ2-3|-
TGTGCCAGCAGCTTAGATCGGGGGACAGATACGCAGTATTTT
CASSLDRGTDTQYF
>-|TRBV5-6|TRBJ2-1|TRBD2
TGTGCCAGCAGTCCTGGACTAGCGGGGTTTTACAATGAGCAGTTCTTC
CASSPGLAGFYNEQFF
>-|TRBV27|TRBJ2-1|-
TGTGCCAAAACGACCTACAATGAGCAGTTCTTC
CAKTTYNEQFF
>-|TRBV3-1/TRBV3-2|TRBJ1-2|-
TGTGCCAGCAGCCAAGACTCCAGGGGAGACTATGGCTACACCTTC
CASSQDSRGDYGYTF
>-|TRBV28|TRBJ1-5|TRBD1
TGTGCCAGCAGTTTATGGCGGGACAGGGGTTCGCCCCAGCATTTT
CASSLWRDRGSPQHF
>-|TRBV5-1|TRBJ2-7|TRBD1
TGCGCCAGCAGCTTGATACGGACAGGGGGTACCTACGAGCAGTACTTC
CASSLIRTGGTYEQYF
>-|TRBV2|TRBJ1-4|TRBD1
TGTGCCAGCGCCCTGGAGGGGGCGACTAATGAAAAACTGTTTTTT
CASALEGATNEKLFF
>few|TRBV10-3|TRBJ1-1|TRBD1
TGTGCCATCAGTGCAGGGGGGGACACTGAAGCTTTCTTT
CAISAGGDTEAFF
>-|TRBV10-3|TRBJ1-2|-
TGTGCCATCAGCGGCAGTACAAACTATGGCTACACCTTC
CAISGSTNYGYTF
>-|TRBV28|TRBJ2-5|-
TGTGCCAGCAGTTTAGATTCTGGCAGGGGTGGAGAGGAGACCCAGTACTTC
CASSLDSGRGGEETQYF
>-|TRBV18|TRBJ2-3|-
TGTGCCAGCTCACCCGAGAGCACAGATACGCAGTATTTT
CASSPESTDTQYF
>-|TRBV7-9|TRBJ1-6|-
TGTGCCAGCAGCTTCGTGAGTTCACCCCTCCACTTT
CASSFVSSPLHF
>-|TRBV11-2|TRBJ1-4|-
TGTGCCAGCAGCCCCCAAGGAGAAAAACTGTTTTTT
CASSPQGEKLFF
>-|TRBV7-3|TRBJ1-1|-
TGTGCCAGCAGCTTTTCAGGGCCGAACACTGAAGCTTTCTTT
CASSFSGPNTEAFF
>-|TRBV7-9|TRBJ2-5|TRBD1
TGTGCCAGCAGCCCAGGGAGACAGGGGGAGACCCAGTACTTC
CASSPGRQGETQYF